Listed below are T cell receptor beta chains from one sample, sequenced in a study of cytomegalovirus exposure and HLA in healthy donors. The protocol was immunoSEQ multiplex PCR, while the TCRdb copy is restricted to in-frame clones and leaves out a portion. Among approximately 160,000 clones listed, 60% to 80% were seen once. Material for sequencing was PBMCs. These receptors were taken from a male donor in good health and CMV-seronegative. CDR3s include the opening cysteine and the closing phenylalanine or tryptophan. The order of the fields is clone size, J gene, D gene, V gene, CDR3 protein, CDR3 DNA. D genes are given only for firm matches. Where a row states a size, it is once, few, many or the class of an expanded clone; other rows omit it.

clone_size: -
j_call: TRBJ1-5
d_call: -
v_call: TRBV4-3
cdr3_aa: CASSQDHSNQPQHF
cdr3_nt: TGCGCCAGCAGCCAAGACCATAGCAATCAGCCCCAGCATTTT

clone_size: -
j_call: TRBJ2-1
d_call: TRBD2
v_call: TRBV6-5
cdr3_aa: CASSFPGEGRNEQFF
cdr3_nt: TGTGCCAGCAGTTTCCCCGGGGAGGGGAGGAATGAGCAGTTCTTC

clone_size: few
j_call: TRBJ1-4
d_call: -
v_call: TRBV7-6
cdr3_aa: CASSPQITNEKLFF
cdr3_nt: TGTGCCAGCAGCCCCCAAATCACTAATGAAAAACTGTTTTTT

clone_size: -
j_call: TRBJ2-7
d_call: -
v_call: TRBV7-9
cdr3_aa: CASSSLYEQYF
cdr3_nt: TGTGCCAGCAGCTCTTTGTACGAGCAGTACTTC

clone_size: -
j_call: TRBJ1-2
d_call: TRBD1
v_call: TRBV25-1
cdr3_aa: CASNLDWTGGGGYTF
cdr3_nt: TGTGCCAGCAACTTAGATTGGACAGGGGGGGGTGGCTACACCTTC

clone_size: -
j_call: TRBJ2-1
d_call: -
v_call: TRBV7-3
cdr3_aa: CASSRSRESEQFF
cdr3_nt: TGTGCCAGCAGCCGGTCGAGGGAGAGTGAGCAGTTCTTC

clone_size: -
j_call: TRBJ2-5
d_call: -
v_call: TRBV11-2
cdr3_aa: CASSLSRGQGGGTQYF
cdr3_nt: TGTGCCAGCAGCTTAAGTCGCGGACAGGGCGGGGGGACCCAGTACTTC

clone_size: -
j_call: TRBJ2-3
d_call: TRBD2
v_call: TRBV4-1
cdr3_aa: CASSRRLAGGLSSTDTQYF
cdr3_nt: TGCGCCAGCAGCCGCAGACTAGCGGGAGGGCTCTCTAGCACAGATACGCAGTATTTT

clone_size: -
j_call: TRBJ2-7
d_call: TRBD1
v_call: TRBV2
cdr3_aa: CASSESTGGYEQYF
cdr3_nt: TGTGCCAGCAGTGAGTCGACAGGGGGGTACGAGCAGTACTTC

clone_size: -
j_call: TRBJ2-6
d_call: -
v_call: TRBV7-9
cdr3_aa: CASSGRAGANVLTF
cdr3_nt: TGTGCCAGCAGCGGCAGGGCCGGGGCCAACGTCCTGACTTTC

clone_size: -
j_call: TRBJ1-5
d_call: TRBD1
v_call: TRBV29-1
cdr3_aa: CSVEATPDRGRKMGNQPQHF
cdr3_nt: TGCAGCGTTGAAGCCACCCCGGACAGGGGGCGAAAAATGGGCAATCAGCCCCAGCATTTT

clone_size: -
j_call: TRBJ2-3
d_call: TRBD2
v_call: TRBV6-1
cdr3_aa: CASGSGGADDTQYF
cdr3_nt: TGTGCCAGCGGCAGCGGGGGGGCGGACGATACGCAGTATTTT

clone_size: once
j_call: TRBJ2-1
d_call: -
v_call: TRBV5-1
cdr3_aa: CASSLELASNEQFF
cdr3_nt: TGCGCCAGCAGCTTGGAACTAGCATCCAATGAGCAGTTCTTC

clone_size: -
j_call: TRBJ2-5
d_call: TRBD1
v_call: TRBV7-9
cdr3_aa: CASSLTGVRETQYF
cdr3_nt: TGTGCCAGCAGTCTCACAGGGGTGCGAGAGACCCAGTACTTC

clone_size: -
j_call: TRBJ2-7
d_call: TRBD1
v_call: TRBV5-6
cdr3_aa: CASSLLSQNRGEQYF
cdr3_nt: TGTGCCAGCAGCTTGTTGTCCCAAAACAGGGGGGAGCAGTACTTC

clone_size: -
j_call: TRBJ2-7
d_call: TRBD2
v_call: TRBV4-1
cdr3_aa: CASSPIAGGSYEQYF
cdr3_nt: TGCGCCAGCAGCCCCATAGCGGGGGGCTCCTACGAGCAGTACTTC

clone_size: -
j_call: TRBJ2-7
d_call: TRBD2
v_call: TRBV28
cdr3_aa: CASSSWTSGTYEQYF
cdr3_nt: TGTGCCAGCAGTTCCTGGACTAGCGGGACATACGAGCAGTACTTC

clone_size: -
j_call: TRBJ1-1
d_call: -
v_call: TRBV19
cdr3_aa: CASSIPWAGLLGTEAFF
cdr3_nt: TGTGCCAGTAGTATACCCTGGGCAGGGCTTTTGGGCACTGAAGCTTTCTTT